This T cell receptor (beta chain) was observed in a study of Ad26.COV2.S vaccination and SARS-CoV-2 variants. Regarding the study as a whole: Using TCR breadth and depth analyses may have led to underestimated total T cell responses.

Note on this clone: The antigen remains undetermined.

Sequenced by immunoSEQ multiplex PCR; TCRdb stores in-frame clones only, minus some. Altogether 450,000 to 550,000 clones are present, approximately 92% being singletons, with the ten largest covering roughly 2.5%. Trimming cost V 3 bases and J 2 bases, with 8 bases left between them. CDR1 KGHSH and CDR2 LQKENI come from the germline V gene. This CDR3 contains 14 residues. Documented treatment: around 19 received Ad26.COV2.S at low or high dose, single or two shots; about 5 received placebo; per-sample allocation not given. Following the first vaccine or placebo injection, samples were taken on day 63. Built on an Ad26 vector, the vaccine expressed Wuhan-strain SARS-CoV-2 spike.

V usage is TRBV18 and J usage is TRBJ2-1; TRBD2 might be the D (6 bases). Sequences were derived from peripheral blood, sampled in a trial of Ad26.COV2.S vaccine versus placebo. The source of this sequence is a person between 18 and 60 years old who received the Ad26.COV2.S COVID-19 vaccine or a placebo. The CDR3 DNA follows: TGTGCCAGCTCACCGGGAGGCCCCTACAATGAGCAGTTCTTC. Amino acid sequence: CASSPGGPYNEQFF.